This paragraph reports one T cell receptor (beta chain). The data belong to a study of blood T cell repertoires in COVID-19. Study-level background: The origin of the acute and convalescent COVID-19 samples was the United States, Italy and Spain. PBMCs, B-cell-depleted T cells, or T cells were the source of the cDNA or gDNA that made up the material.

Methods used by the authors: For nucleated cells, counts were estimated from reference gene primer amplification. The protocol was immunoSEQ multiplex PCR, while the TCRdb copy is restricted to in-frame clones and leaves out a portion. V and J calls plus clone size are reproduced from that table; the DNA served to infer D and trimming. This sample has fewer than 85,000 clones, with roughly 80% found just once. This CDR3 has 15 amino acids. CDR1 SGHRS and CDR2 YFSETQ come from the germline V gene. Trimming cost V 5 bases and J 1 base, with 15 bases left between them. This TCR derives from a woman of 80 years or more with active or convalescent COVID-19. J is TRBJ2-5 and V is TRBV5-1; perhaps TRBD1 as D (5 bases). Input material: peripheral blood. In DNA, the CDR3 is TGCGCCAGCAGACCACCCGGGCAGGGCCAAGAGACCCAGTACTTC. Encoded protein: CASRPPGQGQETQYF.